The 29 T cell receptor beta chains listed next were all sequenced from one sample in a study of T-cell memory formation after mild COVID-19. TCRdb analysed the 5' RACE reads with MiXCR anew, one entry per CDR3 protein. This table has 450,000 to 650,000 distinct CDR3 sequences, roughly 20% appearing once. Material for sequencing was PBMCs or a T cell subset sorted from them (not recorded which). Source of these receptors: an adult woman who had mild COVID-19 (a few samples of this study predate the infection). Cell type and time point are not known.

The rearrangement uses TRBV25-1 and TRBJ2-2; TRBD2 is a possible D gene (6 bases). Germline V gene data show CDR1 as MGHDK and CDR2 as SYGVNS. The CDR3 sequence is 15 residues long. V was trimmed by 1 base and J by 6 bases, leaving 12 bases between them. CDR3 bases: TGTGCCAGCAGTGAATCCACCGGCGGGGCCGGGGAGCTGTTTTTT. Its protein is CASSESTGGAGELFF.

This clonotype has a handful of counts. The rearrangement joins TRBV7-9 to TRBJ2-3; TRBD2 matches at 9 bases. The V and J ends lost 2 bases and 3 bases, in that order; junction bases with no gene match: 6. This CDR3 has 16 amino acids. The germline CDR1 and CDR2 sequences are SEHNR and FQNEAQ (reference sequence). CDR3 in DNA: TGTGCCAGCAGCTTACTATTGGCGGGGGGGACAGATACGCAGTATTTT. Translated: CASSLLLAGGTDTQYF.

At least ten counts were recorded for this clonotype. The V and J genes are TRBV27 and TRBJ2-2, with a tentative D call TRBD2 (7 bases). The V gene's germline CDR1 is MNHEY and CDR2 SMNVEV (reference sequence). The V and J ends lost 7 bases and 1 base respectively, with 16 bases between them. CDR3 length: 16 amino acids. The chain's CDR3 is CASIGGARLNTGELFF. In DNA form, the CDR3 reads TGTGCCAGCATAGGGGGGGCTCGCTTGAACACCGGGGAGCTGTTTTTT.

The V call is TRBV4-1, the J call TRBJ1-2; 7 positions match TRBD1. This CDR3 contains 15 residues. Germline CDR1 is MGHRA and CDR2 is YSYEKL. The V segment lost 0 bases and the J segment 8 bases; nucleotides outside the gene matches: 9. The CDR3 spells CASSQDWGRGSGYTF. The CDR3 nucleotides are TGCGCCAGCAGCCAAGATTGGGGCAGGGGGTCCGGCTACACCTTC.

This clonotype occurred a few times. The V gene is TRBV6-2 or TRBV6-3, the J gene TRBJ2-1, with D perhaps TRBD1 or TRBD2 (5 bases each). V lost 4 bases to trimming and J lost 5 bases, with 6 bases between them. Per the germline V gene, CDR1 is MNHEY and CDR2 is SVGEGT. This CDR3 spans 12 amino acids. This CDR3 reads CASSWGNNEQFF. The CDR3 DNA sequence: TGTGCCAGCAGTTGGGGGAACAATGAGCAGTTCTTC.

The V call is TRBV20-1, the J call TRBJ2-7, with 8 bases that match TRBD1. J lost 3 bases, V lost 3 bases, and 16 bases had no gene match. The germline V gene encodes CDR1 DFQATT and CDR2 SNEGSKA (reference sequence). CDR3 size: 17 residues. CDR3 DNA: TGCAGTGCTAGTGATCTCCCGAGGGACAGGCCTCGCTACGAGCAGTACTTC. As protein: CSASDLPRDRPRYEQYF.

This clonotype was seen a handful of times. The chain carries TRBV7-3 and TRBJ1-1; unclear D gene. The germline V and J ends were trimmed by 4 bases and 1 base, with 13 bases remaining between them. CDR1 and CDR2 from the germline V gene are SGHTA and FQGTGA. CDR3 length: 15 amino acids. The CDR3 DNA reads TGTGCCAGCAGCTCTCAAAGAATCCCGAACACTGAAGCTTTCTTT. Its protein is CASSSQRIPNTEAFF.

The count of this clonotype is one. The chain links TRBV10-3 to TRBJ2-1, with D perhaps matching TRBD2 (5 bases). Per the germline V gene, CDR1 is ENHRY and CDR2 is SYGVKD. V lost 4 bases and J lost 5, with 9 bases in between. The CDR3 runs to 13 residues. CDR3 in DNA: TGTGCCATCAGTGGTTGGGAGAACAATGAGCAGTTCTTC. Residues: CAISGWENNEQFF.

This clonotype was seen more than once but under ten times. This chain links TRBV20-1 with TRBJ2-3; no clear D gene. The germline V gene has CDR1 DFQATT and CDR2 SNEGSKA (reference sequence). Trimming cost V 1 base and J 2 bases, with 10 bases left between them. The CDR3 is 14 residues long. CDR3 nucleotide sequence: TGCAGTGCTAGAGTAGGGATCTCCACAGATACGCAGTATTTT. It is translated as CSARVGISTDTQYF.

At least ten counts were recorded for this clonotype. The V gene is TRBV19, the J gene TRBJ1-4, with D possibly TRBD1 on 6 matching bases. Germline V gives CDR1 LNHDA, CDR2 SQIVND (reference sequence). The CDR3 length is 14 residues. Trimming pared 1 base from V and 8 bases from J, leaving 11 bases between. CDR3: CASSIAGHEEKLFF. CDR3 DNA: TGTGCCAGTAGTATAGCGGGACACGAAGAAAAACTGTTTTTT.

This clonotype was counted a few times. The chain combines TRBV5-4 with TRBJ2-1; 8 bases are a match to TRBD1. V shed 6 bases and J 7 bases; nucleotides not matched to a gene: 9. This CDR3 has 14 amino acids. Germline V gene sequence: CDR1 SGHNT, CDR2 YYREEE (reference sequence). The CDR3 sequence: CASTHGQGANEQFF. For the CDR3, the DNA is TGTGCCAGCACCCATGGTCAGGGGGCGAATGAGCAGTTCTTC.

Remarks on this clonotype: Mismatch with germline at one junction end may stem from a read error. This rearrangement joins TRBV4-3 to TRBJ1-2, with D possibly being TRBD1 (6 bases). The CDR3 has 14 residues. Germline CDR1 reads LGHNA; CDR2 reads YSLEER. CDR3: CPSSQDYARGGYTF. For the CDR3, the DNA is TGCCCCAGCAGCCAAGATTACGCCAGGGGCGGCTACACCTTC.

The chain is built from TRBV12-3 or TRBV12-4 and TRBJ1-1; no clear D gene. V was shortened by 6 bases and J by 0 bases, with 11 bases between the two germline ends. CDR3 size: 14 residues. The CDR3 sequence: CASRTATMNTEAFF. CDR3 coding DNA: TGTGCCAGCAGAACAGCAACTATGAACACTGAAGCTTTCTTT.

The chain couples TRBV5-1 to TRBJ1-2; no clear D gene. The CDR3 runs to 15 residues. Looked up from germline, CDR1 is SGHRS and CDR2 is YFSETQ. Trimming stripped 0 bases from V and 0 bases from J, with 9 bases between. CDR3 in DNA: TGCGCCAGCAGCTTGGGCGGAAACACTAACTATGGCTACACCTTC. Its protein is CASSLGGNTNYGYTF.

This clonotype turned up a few times. This sequence joins TRBV12-3 or TRBV12-4 and TRBJ2-1, with TRBD2 identical over 10 bases. This CDR3 comprises 18 residues. The V gene end was trimmed by 7 bases and the J gene end by 0 bases; junction bases not matched to a gene: 12. Here the CDR3 DNA reads TGTGCCAGCATATGGGGTCTAGCGGGGGATTACTCCTACAATGAGCAGTTCTTC. Protein: CASIWGLAGDYSYNEQFF.

In nucleotides, the CDR3 is TGTGCCAGCAGCCAAGATTCTAGCGGGGCGGCCACAGATACGCAGTATTTT. This translates into CASSQDSSGAATDTQYF. The chain recombines TRBV4-2 with TRBJ2-3; TRBD2 aligns across 9 bases. Germline V gives CDR1 LGHNA, CDR2 YNFKEQ. The CDR3 runs to 17 residues. Trimming cost V 0 bases and J 2 bases; bases outside gene matches: 6.

CDR3 in amino acids: CASSLLAGVAEEQYF. The CDR3 nucleotides are TGCGCCAGCAGCTTACTAGCGGGAGTCGCAGAGGAGCAGTACTTC. The V gene is TRBV5-1, the J gene TRBJ2-7, with 11 bases aligning to TRBD2. This CDR3 region has 15 residues. The ends lost 2 bases at V and 7 bases at J; junction bases unmatched: 8. Germline V gives CDR1 SGHRS, CDR2 YFSETQ.

As concerns this clonotype: This could be a read error, since a much larger clone is one nucleotide away. The chain uses TRBV2 and TRBJ2-7, with TRBD1 identical over 11 bases. Germline CDR1 is SNHLY and CDR2 is FYNNEI. The CDR3 sequence is 14 residues long. V was pared by 7 bases and J by 2 bases, with 4 bases of the junction left unmatched. CDR3 sequence reads: CASNPGQGAYEQYF. The CDR3 coding sequence is TGTGCCAGCAACCCGGGACAGGGGGCCTACGAGCAGTACTTC.

This sequence joins TRBV20-1 and TRBJ2-7; D is perhaps TRBD2 (5 bases). The CDR3 is 14 amino acids. The germline CDR1 and CDR2 sequences are DFQATT and SNEGSKA (reference sequence). V shed 0 bases and J shed 6 bases, with 15 bases lying between them. Here the CDR3 reads CSARDPRGRLEQYF. The CDR3 bases are TGCAGTGCTAGAGATCCCCGGGGAAGACTCGAGCAGTACTTC.

This rearrangement joins TRBV5-6 to TRBJ2-1, with D possibly being TRBD1 (6 bases). CDR1 and CDR2 from the germline V gene are SGHDT and YYEEEE. The germline V and J ends were trimmed by 4 bases and 5 bases, with 13 bases remaining between them. The CDR3 has 14 amino acids. The CDR3 sequence is CASSQGLPNNEQFF. The CDR3 DNA is TGTGCCAGCAGCCAGGGGCTTCCGAACAATGAGCAGTTCTTC.

V gene TRBV11-2 combines with J gene TRBJ2-1; 8 positions agree with TRBD1. J lost 7 bases, V lost 0 bases, and 5 bases had no gene match. CDR3 length: 15 amino acids. Germline values: CDR1 SGHAT, CDR2 FQNNGV. Here the CDR3 reads CASSLDRGRWNEQFF. In nucleotides, the CDR3 is TGTGCCAGCAGCTTAGACAGGGGGCGCTGGAATGAGCAGTTCTTC.

The chain joins TRBV12-3 or TRBV12-4 to TRBJ2-1; possible D gene TRBD2, 6 bases. Trimming stripped 2 bases from V and 7 bases from J, with 12 bases between. The CDR3 sequence is 14 residues long. CDR3 sequence reads: CASSLSAGRNEQFF. The CDR3 DNA reads as TGTGCCAGCAGTTTATCCGCAGGGAGGAATGAGCAGTTCTTC.

In DNA form, the CDR3 reads TGCAGCGTTGAAGACCGGGGAGGCTTCGCCAATGAGCAGTTCTTC. Its translation is CSVEDRGGFANEQFF. This chain links TRBV29-1 with TRBJ2-1; perhaps TRBD2 as D (6 bases). The CDR3 is 15 amino acids. Trimming took off 0 bases at V and 6 bases at J, with 15 bases between the two ends. Germline V gives CDR1 SQVTM, CDR2 ANQGSEA.

V gene TRBV6-5 combines with J gene TRBJ1-1; D ambiguous. The CDR3 spans 17 residues. V dropped 0 bases and J dropped 1 base, with 15 bases sitting between them. CDR1 is MNHEY, CDR2 SVGAGI, per germline. The CDR3 nucleotides are TGTGCCAGCAGTTACTCGTGGTTTATAGGCCGGAACACTGAAGCTTTCTTT. It encodes CASSYSWFIGRNTEAFF.

This sequence joins TRBV12-3 or TRBV12-4 and TRBJ2-1; TRBD1 agrees at 8 bases. CDR3 size: 14 residues. The J segment lost 7 bases and the V segment lost 1 base, leaving 3 bases of the junction unmatched. CDR3 DNA: TGTGCCAGCAGTTTAGACCGGACAGGGAATGAGCAGTTCTTC. Amino acid sequence: CASSLDRTGNEQFF.

V gene TRBV29-1 combines with J gene TRBJ2-1; 9 positions match TRBD1. The germline CDR1 and CDR2 sequences are SQVTM and ANQGSEA. CDR3 length equals 14 residues. V shed 2 bases, J shed 7 bases, and the junction held 6 bases outside the gene matches. Written as DNA, the CDR3 is TGCAGCGTTGAAAGGGGGACAGGGATAAATGAGCAGTTCTTC. The encoded protein is CSVERGTGINEQFF.

This clonotype was seen a handful of times. The J gene is TRBJ2-5, the V gene TRBV20-1, with TRBD1 matching 7 bases. Germline V gene data show CDR1 as DFQATT and CDR2 as SNEGSKA (reference sequence). Trimming removed 6 bases from V and 2 bases from J; junction bases left unmatched: 9. The length of the CDR3 is 14 residues. CDR3 in DNA: TGCAGTGCGCAGACAGGGTTCCCGCAAGAGACCCAGTACTTC. Encoded protein: CSAQTGFPQETQYF.

The rearrangement uses TRBV14 and TRBJ2-3; D not certain. The ends were cut back, 4 bases at V and 7 bases at J, with 12 bases in the middle. Germline V gene data show CDR1 as SGHDN and CDR2 as FVKESK. This CDR3 is 13 amino acids long. CDR3 sequence (DNA): TGTGCCAGCAGCCCCCGGGTCATGAATACGCAGTATTTT. It codes for CASSPRVMNTQYF.

This clonotype appeared a few times. The chain couples TRBV12-3 or TRBV12-4 to TRBJ1-2; 7 bases align to TRBD1. This CDR3 comprises 16 residues. Trimming cost V 1 base and J 2 bases; bases outside gene matches: 7. The CDR3 here is CASSLGPTGSNYGYTF. Written as DNA, the CDR3 is TGTGCCAGCAGTTTAGGGCCGACAGGGTCCAACTATGGCTACACCTTC.